This TCR beta chain comes out of a study of blood T cell repertoires in COVID-19. The CDR3 length is 16 residues. The germline CDR1 and CDR2 sequences are MNHEY and SMNVEV (reference sequence). V was pared by 3 bases and J by 4 bases, with 8 bases of the junction left unmatched. Using immunoSEQ multiplex PCR, the repertoire was profiled, and TCRdb retains in-frame clones only, with some absent. Of 250,000 to 350,000 clones in the sample, 70% to 90% were seen once. V is TRBV27 and J is TRBJ2-1; 8 bases line up with TRBD1. The source material was PBMCs or T cells enriched from blood (not recorded which). The TCR was taken from a woman aged 25 to 39 who had recovered from COVID-19. CDR3 in DNA: TGTGCCAGCAGTTTCGAGGCAGGGGGCCTTTACAATGAGCAGTTCTTC. Residues: CASSFEAGGLYNEQFF.